What follows describes a single TCR beta chain. Its target is not known. Generated by immunoSEQ multiplex PCR, the TCRdb table keeps only in-frame clones and is missing some. The sample contains roughly 24,000 clones, roughly 96% of which appear only once. The entry originates in a study of B cell selection in AIRE deficiency. CD4+CD127+ cells were sorted as the conventional CD4 T cells. Study conclusions and caveats: Tconv and Treg cells from AIRE-deficient patients resembled healthy donors in TCRBV usage, CDR3 length and diversity. TCRbeta-only data showed less than 45% of shared healthy Treg sequences in healthy Tconv.

Germline-derived CDR1 and CDR2 are WSHSY and SAAADI. This CDR3 has 13 residues. V lost 7 bases and J 2 bases, leaving 11 bases between the germline ends. Input material: CD4+CD127+ conventional T cells sorted from PBMCs. The clonotype comes from a human donor in good health. The chain links TRBV10-2 to TRBJ1-2; a weak D match, TRBD1 (5 bases). CDR3 sequence reads: CASKGLPNYGYTF. For the CDR3, the DNA is TGCGCCAGCAAGGGACTTCCAAACTATGGCTACACCTTC.